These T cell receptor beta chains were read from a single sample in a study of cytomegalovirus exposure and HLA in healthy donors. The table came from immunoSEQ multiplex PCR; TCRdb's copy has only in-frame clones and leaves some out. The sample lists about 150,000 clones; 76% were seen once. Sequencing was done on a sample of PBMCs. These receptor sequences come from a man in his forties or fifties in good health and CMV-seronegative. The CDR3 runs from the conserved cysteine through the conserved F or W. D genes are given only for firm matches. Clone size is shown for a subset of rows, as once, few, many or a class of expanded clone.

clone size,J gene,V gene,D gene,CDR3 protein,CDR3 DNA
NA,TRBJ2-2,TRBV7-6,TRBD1,CASSLEVSTGVYTGELFF,TGTGCCAGCAGCTTAGAGGTTTCGACAGGGGTTTATACCGGGGAGCTGTTTTTT
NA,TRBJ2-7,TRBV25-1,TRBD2,CASSAPGLSSYEQYF,TGTGCCAGCAGCGCCCCGGGACTAAGCTCCTACGAGCAGTACTTC
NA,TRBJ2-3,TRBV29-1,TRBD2,CSVREDVSTDTQYF,TGCAGCGTGCGGGAGGATGTTAGCACAGATACGCAGTATTTT
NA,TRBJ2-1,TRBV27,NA,CASSTRTEGEQFF,TGTGCCAGCAGTACCAGGACAGAAGGAGAGCAGTTCTTC
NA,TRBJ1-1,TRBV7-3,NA,CASSSGQMNTEAFF,TGTGCCAGCAGCTCTGGACAGATGAACACTGAAGCTTTCTTT
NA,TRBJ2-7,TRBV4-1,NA,CASSPSEWGEIYEQYF,TGCGCCAGCAGCCCTTCGGAGTGGGGGGAAATCTACGAGCAGTACTTC
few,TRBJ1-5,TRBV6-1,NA,CASSEGGLAQPQHF,TGTGCCAGCAGTGAAGGCGGCCTCGCCCAGCCCCAGCATTTT
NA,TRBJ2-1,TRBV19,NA,CASRSGPNEQFF,TGTGCCAGTCGGAGCGGGCCCAATGAGCAGTTCTTC
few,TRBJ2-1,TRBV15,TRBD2,CATSKGLEYNEQFF,TGTGCCACCAGCAAAGGACTAGAATACAATGAGCAGTTCTTC
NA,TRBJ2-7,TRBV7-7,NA,CASSRKSGRTPYEQYF,TGTGCCAGCAGCCGCAAGTCAGGTAGAACCCCTTACGAGCAGTACTTC
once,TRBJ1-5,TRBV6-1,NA,CASSEGTFSNQPQHF,TGTGCCAGCAGTGAAGGGACATTTAGCAATCAGCCCCAGCATTTT
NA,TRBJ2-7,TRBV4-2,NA,CASSQDHASYEQYF,TGTGCCAGCAGCCAAGATCATGCGTCCTACGAGCAGTACTTC
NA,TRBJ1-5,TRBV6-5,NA,CASSRVQDQPQHF,TGTGCCAGCAGTCGCGTGCAGGATCAGCCCCAGCATTTT
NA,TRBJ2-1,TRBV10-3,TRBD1,CAISSTGTEGDEQFF,TGTGCCATCAGCTCTACCGGGACAGAGGGGGATGAGCAGTTCTTC
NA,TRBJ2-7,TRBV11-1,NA,CASSLDLEVYEQYF,TGTGCCAGCAGCTTAGATCTAGAGGTCTACGAGCAGTACTTC
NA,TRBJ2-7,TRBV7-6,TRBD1,CASSLGFGIQGASGEQYF,TGTGCCAGCAGCTTAGGCTTCGGTATACAGGGGGCGAGCGGCGAGCAGTACTTC
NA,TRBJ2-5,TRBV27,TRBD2,CASSLSTGGGEETQYF,TGTGCCAGCAGTTTATCGACCGGGGGGGGCGAAGAGACCCAGTACTTC
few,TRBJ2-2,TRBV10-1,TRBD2,CASTLAGGPITGELFF,TGCGCCAGCACTCTAGCGGGAGGGCCTATCACCGGGGAGCTGTTTTTT
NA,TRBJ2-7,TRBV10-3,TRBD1,CAISESRQGAYEQYF,TGTGCCATCAGTGAGTCCCGACAGGGGGCCTACGAGCAGTACTTC
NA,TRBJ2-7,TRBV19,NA,CASSIGSEQYF,TGTGCCAGTAGTATAGGGAGCGAGCAGTACTTC
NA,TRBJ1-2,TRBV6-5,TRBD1,CASSLEGTAHYGYTF,TGTGCCAGCAGTCTCGAGGGGACAGCCCACTATGGCTACACCTTC
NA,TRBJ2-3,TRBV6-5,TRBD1,CASRMTGPDTQYF,TGTGCCAGCCGAATGACAGGGCCAGATACGCAGTATTTT
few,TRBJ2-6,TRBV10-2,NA,CARSSGGANVLTF,TGCGCCCGTAGTTCTGGTGGGGCCAACGTCCTGACTTTC
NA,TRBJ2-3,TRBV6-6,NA,CASSTTWVTDTQYF,TGTGCCAGCAGCACTACGTGGGTCACAGATACGCAGTATTTT
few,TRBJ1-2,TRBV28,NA,CAGAVGGNYGYTF,TGTGCCGGAGCCGTTGGCGGGAACTATGGCTACACCTTC
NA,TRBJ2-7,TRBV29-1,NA,CSVASRDSYEQYF,TGCAGCGTTGCCTCCAGGGACTCCTACGAGCAGTACTTC
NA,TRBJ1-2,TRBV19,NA,CASSIGGLGYTF,TGTGCCAGTAGTATTGGAGGTCTCGGCTACACCTTC
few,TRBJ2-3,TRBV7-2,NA,CASSLEGRRGDTQYF,TGTGCCAGCAGCTTAGAGGGTCGGAGGGGTGATACGCAGTATTTT
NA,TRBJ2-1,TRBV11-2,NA,CASSFNSYNEQFF,TGTGCCAGCAGCTTTAACTCCTACAATGAGCAGTTCTTC
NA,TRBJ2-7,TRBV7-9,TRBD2,CASSPAAGGNYEQYF,TGTGCCAGCAGCCCGGCAGCGGGGGGCAACTACGAGCAGTACTTC
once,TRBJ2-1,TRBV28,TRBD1,CASSPPDRSLYNEQFF,TGTGCCAGCAGCCCCCCGGACAGGTCTCTCTACAATGAGCAGTTCTTC
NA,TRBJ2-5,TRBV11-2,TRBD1,CASSSGTGVETQYF,TGTGCCAGCAGCTCCGGGACAGGGGTAGAGACCCAGTACTTC
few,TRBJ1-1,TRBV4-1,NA,CASNEVGTNTEAFF,TGCGCCAGCAACGAGGTGGGTACGAACACTGAAGCTTTCTTT
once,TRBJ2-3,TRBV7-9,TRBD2,CASSLVAGLAGGASDTQYF,TGTGCCAGCAGCTTAGTCGCGGGACTAGCGGGAGGGGCTTCAGATACGCAGTATTTT
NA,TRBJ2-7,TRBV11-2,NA,CASSPESAGPYEQYF,TGTGCCAGCAGCCCAGAGTCGGCGGGGCCCTACGAGCAGTACTTC
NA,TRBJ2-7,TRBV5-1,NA,CASSLAQPSYEQYF,TGCGCCAGCAGCTTGGCACAGCCTTCCTACGAGCAGTACTTC
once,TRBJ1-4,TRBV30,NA,CAWSPGANEKLFF,TGTGCCTGGAGTCCCGGAGCTAATGAAAAACTGTTTTTT
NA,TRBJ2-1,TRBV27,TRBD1,CASSKGTGLGNEQFF,TGTGCCAGCAGTAAAGGGACAGGGTTGGGTAATGAGCAGTTCTTC
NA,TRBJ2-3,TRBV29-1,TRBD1,CSVRQGRTDTQYF,TGCAGCGTGAGACAGGGGCGCACAGATACGCAGTATTTT
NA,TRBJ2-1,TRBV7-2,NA,CASSFSGPYYNEQFF,TGTGCCAGCAGCTTCAGCGGGCCCTACTACAATGAGCAGTTCTTC
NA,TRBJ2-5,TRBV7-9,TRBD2,CASSSPEERGGETQYF,TGTGCCAGCAGCTCCCCCGAGGAGCGGGGAGGAGAGACCCAGTACTTC
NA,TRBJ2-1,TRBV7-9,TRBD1,CASSPIQGDNEQFF,TGTGCCAGCAGCCCTATACAGGGGGACAATGAGCAGTTCTTC
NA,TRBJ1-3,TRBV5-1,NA,CASSAESSGNTIYF,TGCGCCAGCAGCGCGGAAAGCTCTGGAAACACCATATATTTT
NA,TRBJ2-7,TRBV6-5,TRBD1,CAGLQVGTGLFEQYF,TGTGCCGGCCTACAAGTGGGGACAGGGCTATTCGAGCAGTACTTC
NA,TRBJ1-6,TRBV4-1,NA,CASSQAPGWDSPLHF,TGCGCCAGCAGCCAAGCCCCAGGGTGGGATTCACCCCTCCACTTT
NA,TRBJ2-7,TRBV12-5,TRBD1,CASGLLSRDRLPYEQYF,TGTGCTAGTGGTTTGCTATCTCGGGACAGGCTTCCCTACGAGCAGTACTTC
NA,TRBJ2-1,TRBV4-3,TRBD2,CASSQDTGLAVTNEQFF,TGCGCCAGCAGCCAAGACACCGGACTAGCGGTAACCAATGAGCAGTTCTTC
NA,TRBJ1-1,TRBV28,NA,CASSSTIMNTEAFF,TGTGCCAGCAGTTCAACTATTATGAACACTGAAGCTTTCTTT
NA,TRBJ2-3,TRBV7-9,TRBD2,CASSLGAGTAQYF,TGTGCCAGCAGCTTAGGAGCGGGAACGGCGCAGTATTTT
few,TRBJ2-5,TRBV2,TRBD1,CASGKTGNGETQYF,TGTGCCAGCGGGAAGACAGGGAATGGGGAGACCCAGTACTTC